This is a list of T cell receptor beta chains from one sample in a study of neurological immune-mediated disorders. TCRdb reanalysed the 5' RACE reads using MiXCR and keeps one entry per CDR3 protein. The repertoire includes 80,000 to 85,000 distinct CDR3 sequences, approximately 2.8% of them detected once, and around 1.1% sits in the top ten. Material for sequencing was PBMCs. The receptor set was obtained from a woman in her twenties or thirties with multiple sclerosis. Both conserved end residues are part of each CDR3. The order of the fields is D gene, J gene, V gene, clone size, CDR3 DNA, CDR3 protein. D genes are given only for firm matches. Size values are once, few and many counts, or a class for expanded clones, and some rows have none.

D gene: .
J gene: TRBJ2-1
V gene: TRBV7-9
clone size: many
CDR3 DNA: TGTGCCAGCAGCTTAGCGCGGACCCTGGTCGGGCAGTTCTTC
CDR3 protein: CASSLARTLVGQFF

D gene: .
J gene: TRBJ1-5
V gene: TRBV20-1
clone size: many
CDR3 DNA: TGCAGTGCTAGCTATCGGATTAGCAATCAGCCCCAGCATTTT
CDR3 protein: CSASYRISNQPQHF

D gene: .
J gene: TRBJ2-3
V gene: TRBV30
clone size: many
CDR3 DNA: TGTGCCTGGAACACCGAGGGGGTTTTAAATACGCAGTATTTT
CDR3 protein: CAWNTEGVLNTQYF

D gene: .
J gene: TRBJ2-6
V gene: TRBV12-3/TRBV12-4
clone size: many
CDR3 DNA: TGTGCCAGCAGTTTCACAGGGTCTGGGGCCAACGTCCTGACTTTC
CDR3 protein: CASSFTGSGANVLTF

D gene: .
J gene: TRBJ1-4
V gene: TRBV5-5
clone size: many
CDR3 DNA: TGTGCCAGCAGGCTGACAGGAGAAAAACTGTTTTTT
CDR3 protein: CASRLTGEKLFF

D gene: TRBD2
J gene: TRBJ2-1
V gene: TRBV4-3
clone size: many
CDR3 DNA: TGCGCCAGCAGCCAAGTGGGAGGGTACAATGAGCAGTTCTTC
CDR3 protein: CASSQVGGYNEQFF

D gene: TRBD2
J gene: TRBJ2-1
V gene: TRBV6-6
clone size: many
CDR3 DNA: TGTGCCAGCAGGGTTAGCGGGAGGAGCAATGAGCAGTTCTTC
CDR3 protein: CASRVSGRSNEQFF

D gene: TRBD1
J gene: TRBJ1-4
V gene: TRBV7-8
clone size: many
CDR3 DNA: TGTGCCAGCAGCGACACAGGGGGCATCTCGGCTAATGAAAAACTGTTTTTT
CDR3 protein: CASSDTGGISANEKLFF

D gene: .
J gene: TRBJ1-1
V gene: TRBV19
clone size: .
CDR3 DNA: TGTGCCAGTAGTATAGGGGACATCGGTCGGACTGAAGCTTTCTTT
CDR3 protein: CASSIGDIGRTEAFF

D gene: .
J gene: TRBJ2-1
V gene: TRBV19
clone size: many
CDR3 DNA: TGTGCCAGTAGGGGCGGGAACGACTACAATGAGCAGTTCTTC
CDR3 protein: CASRGGNDYNEQFF

D gene: .
J gene: TRBJ1-2
V gene: TRBV20-1
clone size: many
CDR3 DNA: TGCAGTGCTAGTTCAGGGTACTACTATGGCTACACCTTC
CDR3 protein: CSASSGYYYGYTF

D gene: .
J gene: TRBJ2-7
V gene: TRBV9
clone size: many
CDR3 DNA: TGTGCCAGCAGCGCCGGACCCACCATCCACGAGCAGTACTTC
CDR3 protein: CASSAGPTIHEQYF

D gene: TRBD2
J gene: TRBJ2-7
V gene: TRBV12-3/TRBV12-4
clone size: many
CDR3 DNA: TGTGCCAGCAGTTTAGTACTAGCGGGAGGGTTAAGCTCCTACGAGCAGTACTTC
CDR3 protein: CASSLVLAGGLSSYEQYF

D gene: .
J gene: TRBJ2-3
V gene: TRBV19
clone size: few
CDR3 DNA: TGTGCCAGTAGTATAGGGGGTAGCGGCGGGGATACGCAGTATTTT
CDR3 protein: CASSIGGSGGDTQYF

D gene: .
J gene: TRBJ2-1
V gene: TRBV5-1
clone size: many
CDR3 DNA: TGCGCCAGCAGCTTGGCCACTAGTGCTCCCTACAATGAGCAGTTCTTC
CDR3 protein: CASSLATSAPYNEQFF

D gene: .
J gene: TRBJ2-6
V gene: TRBV4-3
clone size: many
CDR3 DNA: TGCGCCAGCAGCCTGCAGGGTGGTTCTGGGGCCAACGTCCTGACTTTC
CDR3 protein: CASSLQGGSGANVLTF

D gene: TRBD2
J gene: TRBJ2-2
V gene: TRBV4-3
clone size: many
CDR3 DNA: TGCGCCAGCAGCTCTACCCCGGGACTAGCTTTTTCCGGGGAGCTGTTTTTT
CDR3 protein: CASSSTPGLAFSGELFF

D gene: .
J gene: TRBJ2-7
V gene: TRBV29-1
clone size: many
CDR3 DNA: TGCAGCGTTAAGACTAGTCCCTACGAGCAGTACTTC
CDR3 protein: CSVKTSPYEQYF

D gene: .
J gene: TRBJ2-1
V gene: TRBV29-1
clone size: many
CDR3 DNA: TGCAGCGTTGAGGGGGGGGCATCGACTGAGCAGTTCTTC
CDR3 protein: CSVEGGASTEQFF

D gene: TRBD2
J gene: TRBJ2-5
V gene: TRBV7-2
clone size: many
CDR3 DNA: TGTGCCAGCACCACGGGGGGAACAGAGACCCAGTACTTC
CDR3 protein: CASTTGGTETQYF

D gene: TRBD2
J gene: TRBJ2-7
V gene: TRBV15
clone size: many
CDR3 DNA: TGTGCCACCAGCAGACCTAGCGGGAGGCGCGAGCAGTACTTC
CDR3 protein: CATSRPSGRREQYF

D gene: TRBD2
J gene: TRBJ2-1
V gene: TRBV7-2
clone size: many
CDR3 DNA: TGTGCCAGCAGCTTAGCCCCCCTAGCGGGAGCCTCTGGTGAGCAGTTCTTC
CDR3 protein: CASSLAPLAGASGEQFF

D gene: .
J gene: TRBJ2-2
V gene: TRBV5-1
clone size: many
CDR3 DNA: TGCGCCAGCAGCTTGGAAGGACTGGGGTACACCGGGGAGCTGTTTTTT
CDR3 protein: CASSLEGLGYTGELFF

D gene: TRBD2
J gene: TRBJ2-1
V gene: TRBV20-1
clone size: many
CDR3 DNA: TGCAGTGCTAGAGATCAGGTAGCGGGAACGTACAATGAGCAGTTCTTC
CDR3 protein: CSARDQVAGTYNEQFF

D gene: TRBD2
J gene: TRBJ2-1
V gene: TRBV10-3
clone size: many
CDR3 DNA: TGTGCCATCAGTGAGAGCGGGAGCTCCTACAATGAGCAGTTCTTC
CDR3 protein: CAISESGSSYNEQFF

D gene: .
J gene: TRBJ1-2
V gene: TRBV18
clone size: many
CDR3 DNA: TGTGCCAGCTCACCGTCGGCGAGCCTACGTTTCTATGGCTACACCTTC
CDR3 protein: CASSPSASLRFYGYTF

D gene: TRBD2
J gene: TRBJ2-1
V gene: TRBV28
clone size: many
CDR3 DNA: TGTGCCAGCAACCGGCCGGGACTAGCGGACAATGAGCAGTTCTTC
CDR3 protein: CASNRPGLADNEQFF

D gene: .
J gene: TRBJ1-1
V gene: TRBV10-3
clone size: many
CDR3 DNA: TGTGCCATCAGCTCCTTACAGGGAGGGGGCACTGAAGCTTTCTTT
CDR3 protein: CAISSLQGGGTEAFF

D gene: TRBD2
J gene: TRBJ2-1
V gene: TRBV29-1
clone size: many
CDR3 DNA: TGCAGCGTTGTTCCACTAGCGGGAGTTGGCAATGAGCAGTTCTTC
CDR3 protein: CSVVPLAGVGNEQFF

D gene: .
J gene: TRBJ2-7
V gene: TRBV3-1
clone size: many
CDR3 DNA: TGTGCCAGCAGCCAAGATCGGGACGAGCAGTACTTC
CDR3 protein: CASSQDRDEQYF

D gene: .
J gene: TRBJ2-1
V gene: TRBV5-1
clone size: many
CDR3 DNA: TGCGCCAGCAGCTCCGGGACGGGCTCCTACAATGAGCAGTTCTTC
CDR3 protein: CASSSGTGSYNEQFF

D gene: .
J gene: TRBJ2-2
V gene: TRBV3-1
clone size: many
CDR3 DNA: TGTGCCAGCAGCCAAGTCGGGGGATCGAACACCGGGGAGCTGTTTTTT
CDR3 protein: CASSQVGGSNTGELFF

D gene: .
J gene: TRBJ1-5
V gene: TRBV7-8
clone size: many
CDR3 DNA: TGTGCCAGCAGCGCCCTCCTCGGGGTTTATAGCAATCAGCCCCAGCATTTT
CDR3 protein: CASSALLGVYSNQPQHF

D gene: TRBD2
J gene: TRBJ2-2
V gene: TRBV28
clone size: many
CDR3 DNA: TGTGCCAGCAGTTTATCCCCGGGCGGGAGGGCTACCGGGGAGCTGTTTTTT
CDR3 protein: CASSLSPGGRATGELFF

D gene: TRBD1
J gene: TRBJ1-2
V gene: TRBV5-1
clone size: many
CDR3 DNA: TGCGCCAGCAGTCAACAGGGGCAGAACTATGGCTACACCTTC
CDR3 protein: CASSQQGQNYGYTF

D gene: .
J gene: TRBJ1-2
V gene: TRBV6-5
clone size: many
CDR3 DNA: TGTGCCAGCACATCACAGGGCTCCGCCTATGGCTACACCTTC
CDR3 protein: CASTSQGSAYGYTF

D gene: TRBD2
J gene: TRBJ2-1
V gene: TRBV20-1
clone size: many
CDR3 DNA: TGCAGTGCTAGAGACACGGGACTAGCGGCCTACAATGAGCAGTTCTTC
CDR3 protein: CSARDTGLAAYNEQFF

D gene: .
J gene: TRBJ2-4
V gene: TRBV12-3/TRBV12-4
clone size: many
CDR3 DNA: TGTGCCAGCAGCCTCCTAGGGGCGGAAAACATTCAGTACTTC
CDR3 protein: CASSLLGAENIQYF

D gene: TRBD2
J gene: TRBJ2-1
V gene: TRBV20-1
clone size: many
CDR3 DNA: TGCAGTGCTAGAGGGCCTAGCGGCAATGAGCAGTTCTTC
CDR3 protein: CSARGPSGNEQFF

D gene: .
J gene: TRBJ2-1
V gene: TRBV7-2
clone size: many
CDR3 DNA: TGTGCCAGCAGCTTATCAGGGTCCCTTGAGCAGTTCTTC
CDR3 protein: CASSLSGSLEQFF

D gene: .
J gene: TRBJ2-1
V gene: TRBV20-1
clone size: few
CDR3 DNA: TGCAGTGCTAGAGATTCGGGGGTCCATGAGCAGTTCTTC
CDR3 protein: CSARDSGVHEQFF

D gene: .
J gene: TRBJ2-7
V gene: TRBV9
clone size: many
CDR3 DNA: TGTGCCAGCAGCGTAGATGGGGGTGCGTCCTACGAGCAGTACTTC
CDR3 protein: CASSVDGGASYEQYF

D gene: .
J gene: TRBJ2-5
V gene: TRBV3-1
clone size: many
CDR3 DNA: TGTGCCAGCAGCCAAGATCGAAAAGGGGGGGAGACCCAGTACTTC
CDR3 protein: CASSQDRKGGETQYF

D gene: .
J gene: TRBJ1-4
V gene: TRBV5-8
clone size: many
CDR3 DNA: TGTGCCAGCAGCTTCGGACACACTATGGGGGAAAAACTGTTTTTT
CDR3 protein: CASSFGHTMGEKLFF

D gene: TRBD2
J gene: TRBJ2-7
V gene: TRBV29-1
clone size: many
CDR3 DNA: TGCAGCGCCGGTGGACTAGCGCTCTACGAGCAGTACTTC
CDR3 protein: CSAGGLALYEQYF

D gene: .
J gene: TRBJ2-5
V gene: TRBV12-3/TRBV12-4
clone size: many
CDR3 DNA: TGTGCCGCAAGCAGGGAGATCGGGGAGACCCAGTACTTC
CDR3 protein: CAASREIGETQYF

D gene: TRBD2
J gene: TRBJ2-1
V gene: TRBV7-3
clone size: many
CDR3 DNA: TGTGCCAGCAGCCTAATAGCGGGAGTGGACAATGAGCAGTTCTTC
CDR3 protein: CASSLIAGVDNEQFF

D gene: .
J gene: TRBJ1-2
V gene: TRBV6-5
clone size: many
CDR3 DNA: TGTGCCAGCAGTACATCCGGACGAAGTAACTATGGCTACACCTTC
CDR3 protein: CASSTSGRSNYGYTF